The 15 T cell receptor beta chains given below trace back to one sample, sequenced in a study of blood T cell repertoires in COVID-19. Sequencing used immunoSEQ multiplex PCR; TCRdb keeps in-frame clones, though not all of them. The profile covers approximately 500,000 clones, with around nine tenths appearing a single time and approximately 1.8% taken by the ten largest. The sample consisted of PBMCs or T cells enriched from blood (not recorded which). The source is a woman aged 40 to 50 who had recovered from COVID-19.

V and J are TRBV3-1 (or the pseudogene TRBV3-2) and TRBJ2-3; 14 bases match TRBD2. Germline V gene sequence: CDR1 LGHDT, CDR2 YNNKEL (reference sequence). V shed 4 bases and J 2 bases; nucleotides not matched to a gene: 5. This CDR3 has 17 amino acids. The CDR3 sequence is CASSPRTSGGYTDTQYF. The CDR3 bases are TGTGCCAGCAGCCCTCGGACTAGCGGGGGGTACACAGATACGCAGTATTTT.

The rearrangement joins TRBV27 to TRBJ2-4; no reliable D call. The CDR3 loop spans 12 amino acids. Trimming pared 4 bases from V and 6 bases from J, leaving 7 bases between. Germline assignment: CDR1 MNHEY and CDR2 SMNVEV (reference sequence). CDR3 bases: TGTGCCAGCAGTTCCTTCGGAAACATTCAGTACTTC. This sequence encodes CASSSFGNIQYF.

This clone came up a few times. V gene TRBV19 combines with J gene TRBJ2-7; TRBD1 might be the D (5 bases). V lost 5 bases and J lost 5, with 13 bases in between. The CDR3 loop spans 13 amino acids. The germline CDR1 and CDR2 sequences are LNHDA and SQIVND (reference sequence). The CDR3 DNA is TGTGCCAGTAGTCCAGGGTATGGGGACGAGCAGTACTTC. This sequence encodes CASSPGYGDEQYF.

The J gene is TRBJ2-1, the V gene TRBV30; 14 bases fit TRBD2. Trimming at V came to 4 bases and at J to 5 bases, leaving 10 bases not matched to a gene. The CDR3 contains 17 residues. Germline V CDR1 and CDR2: GTSNPN, SVGIG (reference sequence). The DNA of the CDR3 is TGTGCCTGGAACCCCCCCGGGACTAGCGGGGGTAACAATGAGCAGTTCTTC. It encodes CAWNPPGTSGGNNEQFF.

The genes are TRBV18 and TRBJ2-3; 10 positions match TRBD2. This CDR3 is 18 amino acids long. Looked up from germline, CDR1 is KGHSH and CDR2 is LQKENI. The ends lost 6 bases at V and 3 bases at J; junction bases unmatched: 15. CDR3 loop: CASSQGLAGAILTDTQYF. CDR3 bases: TGTGCCAGCTCTCAAGGGCTAGCGGGAGCGATTTTGACAGATACGCAGTATTTT.

The CDR3 sequence is CASSIDRGWAKNIQYF. The DNA for the CDR3 is TGTGCCAGTAGTATAGACAGGGGTTGGGCCAAAAACATTCAGTACTTC. The genes are TRBV19 and TRBJ2-4, with D perhaps matching TRBD1 (6 bases). Per germline, CDR1 LNHDA and CDR2 SQIVND (reference sequence). The CDR3 runs 16 residues. The V end was cut by 0 bases, the J end by 1 base, with 10 bases between.

CDR3 in DNA: TGTGCCAGCAGCCTGAGACAGGGCGTGGAGGGCTACACCTTC. It encodes CASSLRQGVEGYTF. V gene TRBV5-4 combines with J gene TRBJ1-2; 7 bases fit TRBD1. CDR1 is SGHNT, CDR2 YYREEE, per germline (reference sequence). V lost 4 bases to trimming and J lost 8 bases; unmatched junction nucleotides: 11. The CDR3 loop spans 14 amino acids.

The V call is TRBV5-6, the J call TRBJ1-5, with TRBD1 identical over 7 bases. With V trimmed by 1 base and J by 4 bases, 5 bases remained unmatched. Germline lookup yields CDR1 SGHDT and CDR2 YYEEEE. This CDR3 has 15 residues. CDR3 in amino acids: CASSLRQGVNQPQHF. DNA for the CDR3: TGTGCCAGCAGCTTGCGCCAGGGGGTAAATCAGCCCCAGCATTTT.

J is TRBJ2-6 and V is TRBV9; 7 positions match TRBD1. CDR1 and CDR2 from the germline V gene are SGDLS and YYNGEE. The V segment lost 4 bases and the J segment 0 bases; nucleotides outside the gene matches: 4. The CDR3 extends over 16 amino acids. The CDR3 DNA is TGTGCCAGCAGCACCCGGACAGGCTCTGGGGCCAACGTCCTGACTTTC. Translating it yields CASSTRTGSGANVLTF.

This rearrangement joins TRBV9 to TRBJ2-3, with a weak D call TRBD2 (5 bases). V gave up 4 bases and J gave up 0 bases, with 15 bases separating them. Germline V gives CDR1 SGDLS, CDR2 YYNGEE. CDR3 length equals 16 residues. This CDR3 reads CASSPRGGASTDTQYF. The CDR3 DNA sequence: TGTGCCAGCAGCCCTCGGGGTGGAGCAAGCACAGATACGCAGTATTTT.

J is TRBJ2-1 and V is TRBV11-3; 8 bases fit TRBD2. Trimming took 4 bases from V and 15 from J; bases not matched to a gene: 17. CDR1 is SGHNT and CDR2 is YENEEA in the germline V gene. CDR3 length: 15 amino acids. The DNA for the CDR3 is TGTGCCAGCAGCTCTTCGGGTAGCGGGACCACCCCTCGGTTCTTC. Its protein is CASSSSGSGTTPRFF.

V usage is TRBV19 and J usage is TRBJ1-5; TRBD1 matches at 7 bases. The V segment lost 4 bases and the J segment 6 bases; nucleotides outside the gene matches: 9. Germline loops: CDR1 LNHDA, CDR2 SQIVND (reference sequence). The CDR3 is 15 residues long. The CDR3 DNA is TGTGCCAGTAGTAGATTACAGGGGTTAGGTCAGCCCCAGCATTTT. Translation: CASSRLQGLGQPQHF.

The CDR3 region has the DNA TGTGCCAGCAAGACTCGGGAGGTGCTGGAGGAGCAGTACTTC. Protein: CASKTREVLEEQYF. The chain employs TRBV2 and TRBJ2-7; TRBD2 aligns across 7 bases. The CDR3 covers 14 residues. V lost 7 bases and J lost 7; bases outside the gene matches: 13. Germline V lookup: CDR1 SNHLY, CDR2 FYNNEI.

This chain joins TRBV9 and TRBJ1-1; D is uncertain. Germline V CDR1 and CDR2: SGDLS, YYNGEE. Between the trimmed V and J ends, which lost 0 bases and 1 base, there was a span of 10 bases. CDR3 length: 15 amino acids. The CDR3 is CASSVDPVRNTEAFF. In nucleotides, the CDR3 is TGTGCCAGCAGCGTAGATCCAGTAAGGAACACTGAAGCTTTCTTT.

The chain employs TRBV5-1 and TRBJ1-1; no clear D gene. The CDR3 sequence is 12 residues long. Germline V gives CDR1 SGHRS, CDR2 YFSETQ. Trimming stripped 0 bases from V and 8 bases from J, with 8 bases between. Here the CDR3 DNA reads TGCGCCAGCAGCTTGGGTCAGAACGAAGCTTTCTTT. Translating gives CASSLGQNEAFF.